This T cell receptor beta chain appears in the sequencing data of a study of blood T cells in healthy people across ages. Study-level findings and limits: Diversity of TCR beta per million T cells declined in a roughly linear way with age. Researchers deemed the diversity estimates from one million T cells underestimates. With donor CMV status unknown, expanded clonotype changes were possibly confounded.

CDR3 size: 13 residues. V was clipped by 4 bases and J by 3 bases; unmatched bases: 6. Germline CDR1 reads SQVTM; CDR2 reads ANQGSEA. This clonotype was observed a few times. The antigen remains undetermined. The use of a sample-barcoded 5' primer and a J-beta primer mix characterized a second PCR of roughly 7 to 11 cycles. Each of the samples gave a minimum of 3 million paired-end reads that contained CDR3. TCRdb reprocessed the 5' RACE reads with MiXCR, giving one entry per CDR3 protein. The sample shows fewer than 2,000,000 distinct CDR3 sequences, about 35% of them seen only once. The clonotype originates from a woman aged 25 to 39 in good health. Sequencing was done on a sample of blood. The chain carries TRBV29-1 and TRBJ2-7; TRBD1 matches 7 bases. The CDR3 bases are TGCAGCGTTGGGGGACAGTACCTCTACGAGCAGTACTTC. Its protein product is CSVGGQYLYEQYF.